The present T cell receptor beta chain was sequenced within a study of cytomegalovirus exposure and HLA in healthy donors. Study results and caveats: A later analysis appeared to link common viral pathogens to several of the most significant clusters. Most of the CMV-associated TCR beta chains (in a later analysis) appeared to be HLA-restricted.

This CDR3 has 15 residues. The germline V gene has CDR1 MGHRA and CDR2 YSYEKL. PCR employed 60 Vbeta and 13 Jbeta primers. The method was immunoSEQ multiplex PCR; TCRdb's version includes in-frame clones alone and lacks a portion of them. The sample has 150,000 to 200,000 clones; under 80% are singletons. To note about this clone: The antigen remains unidentified. Its ends do not fully match the called genes, so a read error is possible.

The TCR was taken from a woman between 50 and 59 years old in good health and CMV-seropositive. The chain recombines TRBV4-1 with TRBJ1-1, with 7 positions matching TRBD1. Specimen: PBMCs. The CDR3 nucleotides read TGCGCCAGCAGCGAAGAAGAAGGGGGCCCAAGGCTAGCTTTCTTT. Its protein is CASSEEEGGPRLAFF.